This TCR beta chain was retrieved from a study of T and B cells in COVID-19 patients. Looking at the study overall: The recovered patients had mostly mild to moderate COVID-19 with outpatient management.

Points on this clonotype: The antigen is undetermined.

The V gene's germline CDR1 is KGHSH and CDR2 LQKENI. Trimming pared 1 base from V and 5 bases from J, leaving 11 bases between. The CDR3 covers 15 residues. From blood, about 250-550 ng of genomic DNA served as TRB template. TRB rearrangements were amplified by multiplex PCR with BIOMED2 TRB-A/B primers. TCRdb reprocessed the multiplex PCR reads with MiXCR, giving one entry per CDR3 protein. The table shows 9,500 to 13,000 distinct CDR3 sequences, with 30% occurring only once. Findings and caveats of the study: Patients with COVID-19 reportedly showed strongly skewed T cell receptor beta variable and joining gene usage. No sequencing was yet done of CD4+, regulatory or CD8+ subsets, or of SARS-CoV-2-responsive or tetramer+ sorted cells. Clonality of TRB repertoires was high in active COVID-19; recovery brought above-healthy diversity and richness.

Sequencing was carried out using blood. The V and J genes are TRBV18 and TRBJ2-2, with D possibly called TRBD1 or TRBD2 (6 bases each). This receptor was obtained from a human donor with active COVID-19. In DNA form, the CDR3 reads TGTGCCAGCTCACCACGGGGGGCGCGAACCGGGGAGCTGTTTTTT. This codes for CASSPRGARTGELFF.